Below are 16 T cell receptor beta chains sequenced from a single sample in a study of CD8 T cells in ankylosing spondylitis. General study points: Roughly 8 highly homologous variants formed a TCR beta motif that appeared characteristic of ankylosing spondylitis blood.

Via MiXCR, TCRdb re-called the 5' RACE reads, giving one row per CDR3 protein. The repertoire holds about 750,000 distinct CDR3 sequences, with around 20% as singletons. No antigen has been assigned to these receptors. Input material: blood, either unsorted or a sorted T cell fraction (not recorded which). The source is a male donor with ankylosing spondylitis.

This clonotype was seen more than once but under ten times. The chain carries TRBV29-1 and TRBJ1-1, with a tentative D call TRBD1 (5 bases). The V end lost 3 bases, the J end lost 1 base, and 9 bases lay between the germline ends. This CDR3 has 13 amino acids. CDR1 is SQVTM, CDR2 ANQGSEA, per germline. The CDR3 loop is CSVDGQGNTEAFF. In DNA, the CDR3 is TGCAGCGTTGATGGGCAGGGGAACACTGAAGCTTTCTTT.

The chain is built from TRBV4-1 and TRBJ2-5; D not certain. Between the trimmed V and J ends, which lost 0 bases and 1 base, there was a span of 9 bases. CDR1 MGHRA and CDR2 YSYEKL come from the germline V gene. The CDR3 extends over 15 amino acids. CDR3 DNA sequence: TGCGCCAGCAGCCAAGAGGGCTGGGGCCAAGAGACCCAGTACTTC. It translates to CASSQEGWGQETQYF.

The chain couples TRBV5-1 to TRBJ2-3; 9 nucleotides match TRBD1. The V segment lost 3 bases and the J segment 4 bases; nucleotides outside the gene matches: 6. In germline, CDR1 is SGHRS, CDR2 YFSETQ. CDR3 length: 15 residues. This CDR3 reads CASSSQGAKADTQYF. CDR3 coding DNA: TGCGCCAGCAGCTCACAGGGGGCAAAGGCAGATACGCAGTATTTT.

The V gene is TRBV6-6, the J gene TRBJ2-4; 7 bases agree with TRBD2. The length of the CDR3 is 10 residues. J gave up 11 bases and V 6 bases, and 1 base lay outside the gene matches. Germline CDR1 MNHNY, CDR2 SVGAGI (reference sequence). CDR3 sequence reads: CASRGGVQYF. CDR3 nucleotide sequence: TGTGCCAGCAGGGGGGGGGTTCAGTACTTC.

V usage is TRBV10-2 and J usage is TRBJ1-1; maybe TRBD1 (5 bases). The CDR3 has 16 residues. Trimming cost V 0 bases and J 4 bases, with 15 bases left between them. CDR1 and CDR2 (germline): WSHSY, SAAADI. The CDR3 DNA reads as TGCGCCAGCAGTGAGTCAATAGGCCAGGGCGGCACTGAAGCTTTCTTT. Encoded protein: CASSESIGQGGTEAFF.

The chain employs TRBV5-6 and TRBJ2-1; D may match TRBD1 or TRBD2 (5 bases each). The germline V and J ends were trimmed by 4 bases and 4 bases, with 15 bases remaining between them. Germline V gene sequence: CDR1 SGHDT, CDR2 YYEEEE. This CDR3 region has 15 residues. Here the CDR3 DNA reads TGTGCCAGCAGCGTCGGGACCTCCTGGTACAATGAGCAGTTCTTC. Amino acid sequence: CASSVGTSWYNEQFF.

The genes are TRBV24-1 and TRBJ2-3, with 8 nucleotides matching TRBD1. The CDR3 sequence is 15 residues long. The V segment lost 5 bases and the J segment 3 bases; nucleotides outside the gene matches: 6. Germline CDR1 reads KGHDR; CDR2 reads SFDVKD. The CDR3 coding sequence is TGTGCCACCAGTGCGGGACAGGCGGTGACAGATACGCAGTATTTT. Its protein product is CATSAGQAVTDTQYF.

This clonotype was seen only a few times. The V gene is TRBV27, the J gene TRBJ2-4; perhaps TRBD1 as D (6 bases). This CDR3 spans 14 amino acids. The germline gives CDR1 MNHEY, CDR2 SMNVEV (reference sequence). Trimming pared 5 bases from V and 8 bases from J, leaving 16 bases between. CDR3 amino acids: CASSHQQGWDIQYF. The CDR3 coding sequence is TGTGCCAGCAGTCACCAACAGGGATGGGACATTCAGTACTTC.

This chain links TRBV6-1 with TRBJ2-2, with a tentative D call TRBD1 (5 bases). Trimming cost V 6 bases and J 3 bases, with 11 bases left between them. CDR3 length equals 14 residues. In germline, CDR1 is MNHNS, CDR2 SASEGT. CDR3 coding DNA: TGTGCCAGCAGGTCCCCAGGGTACACCGGGGAGCTGTTTTTT. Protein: CASRSPGYTGELFF.

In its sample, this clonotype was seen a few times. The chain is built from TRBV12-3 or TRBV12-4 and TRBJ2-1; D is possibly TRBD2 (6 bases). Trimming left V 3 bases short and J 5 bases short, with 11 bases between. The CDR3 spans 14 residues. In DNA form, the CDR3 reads TGTGCCAGCAGTTTCCCGGGACTTGACAATGAGCAGTTCTTC. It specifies CASSFPGLDNEQFF.

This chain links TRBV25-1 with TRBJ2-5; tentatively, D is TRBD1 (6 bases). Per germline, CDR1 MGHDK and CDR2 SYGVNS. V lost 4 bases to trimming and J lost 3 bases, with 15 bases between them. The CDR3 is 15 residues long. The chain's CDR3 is CASSAPGQLKETQYF. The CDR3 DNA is TGTGCCAGCAGTGCCCCTGGACAGCTGAAAGAGACCCAGTACTTC.

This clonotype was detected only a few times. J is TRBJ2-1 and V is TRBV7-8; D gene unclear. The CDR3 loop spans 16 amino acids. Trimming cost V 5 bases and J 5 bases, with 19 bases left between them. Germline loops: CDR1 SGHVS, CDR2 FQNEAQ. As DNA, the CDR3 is TGTGCCAGCAGCCCACCTAGACAAGGCGCAAACAATGAGCAGTTCTTC. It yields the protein CASSPPRQGANNEQFF.

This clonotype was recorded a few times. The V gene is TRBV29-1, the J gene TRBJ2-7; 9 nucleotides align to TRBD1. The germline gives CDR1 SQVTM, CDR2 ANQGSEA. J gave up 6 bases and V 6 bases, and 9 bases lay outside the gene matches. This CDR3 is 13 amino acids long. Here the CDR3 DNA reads TGCAGCGTGGTAGGGGGACAGGGTCTCGAGCAGTACTTC. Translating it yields CSVVGGQGLEQYF.

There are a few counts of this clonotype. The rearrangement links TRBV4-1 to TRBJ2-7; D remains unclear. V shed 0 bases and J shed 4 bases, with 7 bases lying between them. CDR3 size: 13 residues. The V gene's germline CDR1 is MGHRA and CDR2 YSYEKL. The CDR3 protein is CASSQDGWYEQYF. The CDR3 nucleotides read TGCGCCAGCAGCCAAGATGGATGGTACGAGCAGTACTTC.

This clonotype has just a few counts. Here the CDR3 reads CASSQDRLGRGSGDTQYF. CDR3 nucleotide sequence: TGCGCCAGCAGCCAAGACCGCCTCGGACGCGGGAGTGGAGATACGCAGTATTTT. This sequence joins TRBV4-1 and TRBJ2-3; 7 nucleotides match TRBD2. CDR1 MGHRA and CDR2 YSYEKL come from the germline V gene. The CDR3 has 18 amino acids. V was pared by 0 bases and J by 5 bases, with 14 bases of the junction left unmatched.

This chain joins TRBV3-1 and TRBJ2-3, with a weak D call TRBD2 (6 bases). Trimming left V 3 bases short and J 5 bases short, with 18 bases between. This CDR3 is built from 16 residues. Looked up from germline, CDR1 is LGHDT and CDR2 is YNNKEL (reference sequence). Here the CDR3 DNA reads TGTGCCAGCAGCCAGATCCTTAGGCAGGGAGGAGATACGCAGTATTTT. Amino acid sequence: CASSQILRQGGDTQYF.